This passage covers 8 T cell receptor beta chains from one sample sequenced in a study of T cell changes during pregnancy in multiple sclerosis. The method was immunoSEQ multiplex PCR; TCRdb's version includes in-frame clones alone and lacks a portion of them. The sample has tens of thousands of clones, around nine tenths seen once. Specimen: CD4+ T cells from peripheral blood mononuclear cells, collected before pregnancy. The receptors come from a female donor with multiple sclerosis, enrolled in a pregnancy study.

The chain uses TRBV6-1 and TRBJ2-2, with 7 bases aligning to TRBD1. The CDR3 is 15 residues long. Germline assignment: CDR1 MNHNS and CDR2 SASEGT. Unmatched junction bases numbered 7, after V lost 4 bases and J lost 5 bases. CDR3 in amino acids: CASSVGTVGTGELFF. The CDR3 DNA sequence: TGTGCCAGCAGTGTCGGGACAGTGGGGACCGGGGAGCTGTTTTTT.

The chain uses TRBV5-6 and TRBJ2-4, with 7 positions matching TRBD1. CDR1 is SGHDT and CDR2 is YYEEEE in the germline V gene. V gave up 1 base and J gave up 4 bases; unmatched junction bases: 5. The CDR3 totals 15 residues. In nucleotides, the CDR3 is TGTGCCAGCAGCTTGATACAGGGGAAAAAAAACATTCAGTACTTC. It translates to CASSLIQGKKNIQYF.

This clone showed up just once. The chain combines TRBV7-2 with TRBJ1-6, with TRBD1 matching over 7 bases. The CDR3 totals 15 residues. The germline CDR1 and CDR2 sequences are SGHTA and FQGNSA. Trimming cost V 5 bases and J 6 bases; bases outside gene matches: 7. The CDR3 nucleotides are TGTGCCAGCAGCATAATGGGACAGATTAATTCACCCCTCCACTTT. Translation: CASSIMGQINSPLHF.

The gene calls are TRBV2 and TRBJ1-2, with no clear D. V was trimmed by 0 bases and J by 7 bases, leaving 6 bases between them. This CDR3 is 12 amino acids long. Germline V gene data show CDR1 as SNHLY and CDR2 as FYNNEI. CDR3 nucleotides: TGTGCCAGCAGTGAAGCGCGCGGTGGCTACACCTTC. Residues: CASSEARGGYTF.

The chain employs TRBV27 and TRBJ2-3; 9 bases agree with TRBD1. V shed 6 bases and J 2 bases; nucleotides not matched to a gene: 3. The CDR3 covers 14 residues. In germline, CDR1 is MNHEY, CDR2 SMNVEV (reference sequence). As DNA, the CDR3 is TGTGCCAGCAGCCGACAGGGGGACACAGATACGCAGTATTTT. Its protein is CASSRQGDTDTQYF.

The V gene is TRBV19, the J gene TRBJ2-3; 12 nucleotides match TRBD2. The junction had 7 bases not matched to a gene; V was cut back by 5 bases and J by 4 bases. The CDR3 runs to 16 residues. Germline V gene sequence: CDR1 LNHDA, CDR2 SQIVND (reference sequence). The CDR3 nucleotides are TGTGCCAGTAGTGCCCTAGCGGGAGGGGGTTCAGATACGCAGTATTTT. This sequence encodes CASSALAGGGSDTQYF.

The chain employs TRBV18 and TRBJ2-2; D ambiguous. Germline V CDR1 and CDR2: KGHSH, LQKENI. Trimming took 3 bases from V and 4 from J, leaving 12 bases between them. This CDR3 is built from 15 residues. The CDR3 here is CASSPRPQATGELFF. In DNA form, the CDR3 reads TGTGCCAGCTCACCTCGCCCGCAAGCCACCGGGGAGCTGTTTTTT.

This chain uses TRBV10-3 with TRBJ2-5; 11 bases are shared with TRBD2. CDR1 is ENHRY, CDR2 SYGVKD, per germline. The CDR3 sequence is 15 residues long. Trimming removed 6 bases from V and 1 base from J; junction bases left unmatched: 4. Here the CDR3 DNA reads TGTGCCATCAGCGTTCTAGCGGGGGGCCAAGAGACCCAGTACTTC. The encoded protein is CAISVLAGGQETQYF.